A single sample is the source of the 25 T cell receptor beta chains below, sequenced in a study of blood T cell repertoires in COVID-19 (dated by TCRdb to 2019 to 2021). Preparation of the library involved the immunoSEQ multiplex PCR assay. TCRdb mirrors the immuneACCESS table, restricted to in-frame sequences. Some clones are absent from its copies; in checked studies, under half trace to an unresolved V gene, and the reason for the others is unknown. The sample records around 430,000 clones, 80% to 90% of which are singletons. 10% of the sample comes from the top ten. Sample: PBMCs or T cells enriched from blood (not recorded which). The receptors derive from a woman in her fifties or sixties who had recovered from COVID-19.

The chain recombines TRBV25-1 with TRBJ1-2; D is ambiguous. The CDR3 extends over 13 amino acids. Germline V gives CDR1 MGHDK, CDR2 SYGVNS. V was cut by 8 bases and J by 4 bases, with 14 bases left in between. CDR3: CASSPTDSYGYTF. The CDR3 DNA sequence: TGTGCCAGCTCACCGACGGACTCCTATGGCTACACCTTC.

The rearrangement links TRBV5-6 to TRBJ2-5, with a tentative D call TRBD2 (5 bases). The V and J ends lost 3 bases and 4 bases respectively, with 19 bases between them. There are 16 residues in the CDR3. Germline V CDR1 and CDR2: SGHDT, YYEEEE. The CDR3 bases are TGTGCCAGCAGCTCGGCCCTGGGAGCGGTGGGAGAGACCCAGTACTTC. This encodes CASSSALGAVGETQYF.

This clone was observed a few times. The chain joins TRBV19 to TRBJ1-4; TRBD1 is a possible D gene (5 bases). V gave up 3 bases and J gave up 6 bases, with 8 bases separating them. The CDR3 sequence is 13 residues long. The germline CDR1 and CDR2 sequences are LNHDA and SQIVND (reference sequence). The CDR3 DNA reads TGTGCCAGTAGTATGAGCAGGGATGAAAAACTGTTTTTT. It specifies CASSMSRDEKLFF.

The gene calls are TRBV27 and TRBJ1-2, with 10 bases identical to TRBD1. The germline gives CDR1 MNHEY, CDR2 SMNVEV (reference sequence). The CDR3 loop spans 13 amino acids. Germline trimming cut 5 bases from V and 8 bases from J; bases unmatched to any gene: 5. The CDR3 coding sequence is TGTGCCAGCAGTGGAAGGACAGGGGGGGGCTACACCTTC. Its protein product is CASSGRTGGGYTF.

The chain has TRBV4-2 and TRBJ2-1; TRBD2 matches 13 bases. CDR3 size: 19 residues. Trimming at V came to 2 bases and at J to 4 bases, leaving 11 bases not matched to a gene. The V gene's germline CDR1 is LGHNA and CDR2 YNFKEQ. This CDR3 is CASSQRTSGGETSYNEQFF. Written as DNA, the CDR3 is TGTGCCAGCAGCCAACGGACTAGCGGGGGCGAAACCTCTTACAATGAGCAGTTCTTC.

The chain recombines TRBV19 with TRBJ1-1; D not certain. Trimming removed 3 bases from V and 8 bases from J, with 10 bases in between. CDR1 and CDR2 (germline): LNHDA, SQIVND (reference sequence). This CDR3 contains 12 residues. Written as DNA, the CDR3 is TGTGCCAGTAGTATTGGTCGCCTAGAAGCTTTCTTT. Amino acids: CASSIGRLEAFF.

This chain connects TRBV13 to TRBJ1-5, with D uncertain. CDR3 length: 15 residues. Germline-derived CDR1 and CDR2 are PRHDT and FYEKMQ (reference sequence). V gave up 0 bases and J gave up 3 bases, with 9 bases separating them. The CDR3 here is CASSLGATDNQPQHF. CDR3 DNA sequence: TGTGCCAGCAGCTTAGGCGCAACAGACAATCAGCCCCAGCATTTT.

This clone showed up just once. The chain employs TRBV10-1 and TRBJ2-3; 12 bases agree with TRBD2. There are 17 residues in the CDR3. Germline lookup yields CDR1 WNHNN and CDR2 SYGVQD (reference sequence). Trimming at V came to 7 bases and at J to 0 bases, leaving 8 bases not matched to a gene. The CDR3 DNA reads TGCGCCAGCACCCCAAGGACTAGCGGGGCCAGCACAGATACGCAGTATTTT. Residues: CASTPRTSGASTDTQYF.

V gene TRBV6-5 combines with J gene TRBJ2-7; 9 bases are a match to TRBD1. The trim removed 6 bases at V and 2 bases at J, leaving 8 bases unmatched. The V gene's germline CDR1 is MNHEY and CDR2 SVGAGI. CDR3 length equals 15 residues. The CDR3 protein is CASRYPGQGPYEQYF. The CDR3, as DNA: TGTGCCAGCAGGTATCCGGGACAGGGTCCCTACGAGCAGTACTTC.

The sample holds a few counts of this clone. The V and J genes are TRBV5-8 and TRBJ1-2, with D unresolved. Germline V gene sequence: CDR1 SGHTS, CDR2 YDEGEE. Trimming took off 3 bases at V and 0 bases at J, with 6 bases between the two ends. The CDR3 runs 13 residues. The DNA of the CDR3 is TGTGCCAGCAGCTACGAGGCTAACTATGGCTACACCTTC. Protein product: CASSYEANYGYTF.

This rearrangement joins TRBV4-2 to TRBJ2-1; 11 bases fit TRBD2. V lost 0 bases, J lost 6 bases, and 10 bases stayed unmatched. This CDR3 has 18 residues. The germline gives CDR1 LGHNA, CDR2 YNFKEQ. In DNA form, the CDR3 reads TGTGCCAGCAGCCAAGACCTCATAGCGGGGGGGTCGTTCAATGAGCAGTTCTTC. Translated, it gives CASSQDLIAGGSFNEQFF.

This clone turned up a few times. This chain joins TRBV5-4 and TRBJ2-7, with TRBD1 matching 11 bases. V dropped 4 bases and J dropped 3; count of bases not matched to a gene: 6. CDR1 is SGHNT and CDR2 is YYREEE in the germline V gene (reference sequence). The CDR3 sequence is 15 residues long. The CDR3 coding sequence is TGTGCCAGCAGCGTACCGGGACAGGGGGTCTACGAGCAGTACTTC. Translation: CASSVPGQGVYEQYF.

This chain joins TRBV28 and TRBJ1-2; TRBD1 matches 10 bases. Germline lookup yields CDR1 MDHEN and CDR2 SYDVKM. Trimming took 4 bases from V and 2 from J; bases not matched to a gene: 4. The CDR3 length is 15 residues. Here the CDR3 DNA reads TGTGCCAGCAGTTATCCGGGACAGGGGAACTATGGCTACACCTTC. Translating gives CASSYPGQGNYGYTF.

This chain uses TRBV10-2 with TRBJ2-1, with TRBD1 matching over 7 bases. The CDR3 has 14 amino acids. Germline CDR1 and CDR2: WSHSY and SAAADI. J gave up 3 bases and V 6 bases, and 5 bases lay outside the gene matches. CDR3 in DNA: TGCGCCAGCAGCCAGGGGGACCTCTACAATGAGCAGTTCTTC. This sequence encodes CASSQGDLYNEQFF.

This clone was detected once. V is TRBV16 and J is TRBJ1-5; 9 nucleotides align to TRBD1. The CDR3 is made up of 14 amino acids. The V gene end was trimmed by 2 bases and the J gene end by 11 bases; junction bases not matched to a gene: 7. Germline CDR1 KGHSY, CDR2 FQNENV. The CDR3 coding sequence is TGTGCCAGCAGCCAAGGGGACAGGGTGGCGTCCCAGCATTTT. As protein: CASSQGDRVASQHF.

This chain connects TRBV10-3 to TRBJ2-2; D possibly corresponds to TRBD1 (6 bases). The ends were cut back, 7 bases at V and 4 bases at J, with 13 bases in the middle. The V gene's germline CDR1 is ENHRY and CDR2 SYGVKD. There are 14 residues in the CDR3. The DNA for the CDR3 is TGTGCCATCATGGGGACAACAATCACCGGGGAGCTGTTTTTT. Translating gives CAIMGTTITGELFF.

This chain uses TRBV7-8 with TRBJ1-5; tentatively, D is TRBD1 (5 bases). This CDR3 has 13 residues. CDR1 SGHVS and CDR2 FQNEAQ come from the germline V gene. V shed 6 bases and J shed 5 bases, with 11 bases lying between them. The CDR3 is CASRGRGDQPQHF. For the CDR3, the DNA is TGTGCCAGCAGGGGGAGGGGTGATCAGCCCCAGCATTTT.

This chain joins TRBV2 and TRBJ2-7; 7 positions match TRBD1. The CDR3 length is 15 residues. CDR1 SNHLY and CDR2 FYNNEI come from the germline V gene. Germline trimming cut 3 bases from V and 7 bases from J; bases unmatched to any gene: 12. The CDR3 reads CASSDPEGAPREQYF. CDR3 sequence (DNA): TGTGCCAGCAGTGATCCAGAGGGGGCCCCTCGGGAGCAGTACTTC.

This clone was seen more than once but under ten times. V gene TRBV10-3 combines with J gene TRBJ1-5, with D perhaps TRBD1 (5 bases). Trimming pared 3 bases from V and 5 bases from J, leaving 11 bases between. The germline V gene encodes CDR1 ENHRY and CDR2 SYGVKD. There are 14 residues in the CDR3. The DNA of the CDR3 is TGTGCCATCAGTGACAGGGCGGGGGATCAGCCCCAGCATTTT. Its protein is CAISDRAGDQPQHF.

This sequence joins TRBV30 and TRBJ1-4; D may be TRBD1 (6 bases). This CDR3 is built from 15 residues. The germline V and J ends were trimmed by 2 bases and 4 bases, with 14 bases remaining between them. CDR1 is GTSNPN, CDR2 SVGIG, per germline (reference sequence). CDR3 protein: CAWSLKTGHNEKLFF. For the CDR3, the DNA is TGTGCCTGGAGTCTAAAGACAGGACATAATGAAAAACTGTTTTTT. Full variable domain (remainder filled in from reference TRBV30 and TRBJ1-4): SQTIHQWPATLVQPVGSPLSLECTVEGTSNPNLYWYRQAAGRGLQLLFYSVGIGQISSEVPQNLSASRPQDRQFILSSKKLLLSDSGFYLCAWSLKTGHNEKLFFGSGTQLSVL.

The V gene is TRBV7-8, the J gene TRBJ1-2; D possibly corresponds to TRBD1 (6 bases). The V end lost 4 bases, the J end lost 4 bases, and 13 bases lay between the germline ends. CDR3 length: 14 amino acids. CDR1 is SGHVS and CDR2 is FQNEAQ in the germline V gene. The CDR3 reads CASSSIQGIYGYTF. CDR3 DNA: TGTGCCAGCAGCTCAATACAGGGAATCTATGGCTACACCTTC.

The chain employs TRBV7-8 and TRBJ1-4, with 7 bases matching TRBD1. Germline trimming cut 3 bases from V and 4 bases from J; bases unmatched to any gene: 2. The CDR3 is 14 amino acids. Germline assignment: CDR1 SGHVS and CDR2 FQNEAQ. The CDR3 coding sequence is TGTGCCAGCAGCTTCCGGGACAGTAATGAAAAACTGTTTTTT. It yields the protein CASSFRDSNEKLFF.

The chain combines TRBV3-1 (or the pseudogene TRBV3-2) with TRBJ1-2, with D unclear. V was cut by 0 bases and J by 6 bases, with 20 bases left in between. This CDR3 is built from 17 residues. Germline V CDR1 and CDR2: LGHDT, YNNKEL (reference sequence). CDR3 DNA sequence: TGTGCCAGCAGCCAAGATCCCGCCCTCCGGACTTGGCATGGCTACACCTTC. It encodes CASSQDPALRTWHGYTF.

This clone was detected a few times. J is TRBJ1-3 and V is TRBV5-1; D is unresolved. The V end lost 1 base, the J end lost 3 bases, and 5 bases lay between the germline ends. This CDR3 is 13 amino acids long. Looked up from germline, CDR1 is SGHRS and CDR2 is YFSETQ. The CDR3 DNA reads as TGCGCCAGCAGCTTGATCAGTGGAAACACCATATATTTT. Protein: CASSLISGNTIYF.

This chain joins TRBV11-2 and TRBJ2-1, with D perhaps matching TRBD1 (6 bases). This CDR3 comprises 15 residues. Germline CDR1 SGHAT, CDR2 FQNNGV. Trimming removed 3 bases at V and 5 bases at J, with 14 bases between. DNA for the CDR3: TGTGCCAGCAGCTTGAATAGGGGACAAGACAATGAGCAGTTCTTC. As protein: CASSLNRGQDNEQFF.